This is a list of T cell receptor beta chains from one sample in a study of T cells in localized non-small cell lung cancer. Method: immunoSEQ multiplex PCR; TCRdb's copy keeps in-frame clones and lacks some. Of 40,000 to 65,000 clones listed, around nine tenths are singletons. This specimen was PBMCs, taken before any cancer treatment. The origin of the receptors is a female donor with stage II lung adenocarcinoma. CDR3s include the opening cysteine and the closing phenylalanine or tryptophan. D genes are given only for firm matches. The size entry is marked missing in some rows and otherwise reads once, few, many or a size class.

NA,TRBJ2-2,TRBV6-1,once,TGTGCCAGCAGTGAAATCCGTTTGAACACCGGGGAGCTGTTTTTT,CASSEIRLNTGELFF
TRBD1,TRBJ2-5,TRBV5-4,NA,TGTGCCAGCAGCTCGCTAGGGACAGGCGAAGAGACCCAGTACTTC,CASSSLGTGEETQYF
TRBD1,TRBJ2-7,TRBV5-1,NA,TGCGCCAGCAGCCCGAACAGGGGGCTTTACTCTATCACCTACGAGCAGTACTTC,CASSPNRGLYSITYEQYF
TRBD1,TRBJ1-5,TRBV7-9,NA,TGTGCCAGCAGCTATGGGGAGGGACAGGGCAATCAGCCCCAGCATTTT,CASSYGEGQGNQPQHF
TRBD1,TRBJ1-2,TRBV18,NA,TGTGCCAGCTCACCAGAGACAGGGGGTATCTATGGCTACACCTTC,CASSPETGGIYGYTF
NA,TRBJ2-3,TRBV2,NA,TGTGCCAGCAGTGAATGGCGGGGGCAGTATTTT,CASSEWRGQYF
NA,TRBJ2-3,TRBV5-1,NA,TGCGCCAGCAGCTTATCAAGCGATACGCAGTATTTT,CASSLSSDTQYF
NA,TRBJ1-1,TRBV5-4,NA,TGTGCCAGCTCAGGGGACTTTATGAACACTGAAGCTTTCTTT,CASSGDFMNTEAFF
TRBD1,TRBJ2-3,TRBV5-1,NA,TGCGCCAGCAGCCTCCGGGACAGGGCAACAGATACGCAGTATTTT,CASSLRDRATDTQYF
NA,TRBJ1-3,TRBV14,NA,TGTGCCAGCAGCCAAGTTGGACCGACCTCTGGAAACACCATATATTTT,CASSQVGPTSGNTIYF
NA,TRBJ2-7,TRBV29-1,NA,TGCAGCGTCACATATGCCCACGAGCAGTACTTC,CSVTYAHEQYF
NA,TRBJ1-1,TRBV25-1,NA,TGTGCCAGCAGGGTTACAGGAGCTAACACTGAAGTTTTCTTT,CASRVTGANTEVFF
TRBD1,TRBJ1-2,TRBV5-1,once,TGCGCCAGCAGCTGGGGGCTGACAGGGAGGTCTAACTATGGCTACACCTTC,CASSWGLTGRSNYGYTF
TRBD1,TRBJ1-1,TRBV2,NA,TGTGCCAGCAAGGGACAGTTACAGAACACTGAAGCTTTCTTT,CASKGQLQNTEAFF
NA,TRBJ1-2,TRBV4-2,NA,TGTGCCAGCAGCCAGGGGACCTGGGGGAGGGGGAACTATGGCTACACCTTC,CASSQGTWGRGNYGYTF
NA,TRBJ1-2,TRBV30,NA,TGTGCCTGGGTTTATCCCTTCGGGACCTCATGGGGCTACACCTTC,CAWVYPFGTSWGYTF
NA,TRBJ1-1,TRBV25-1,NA,TGTGCCAGCAGTGAACCCGGGACGGACACGATGGGGGCTGAAGCTTTCTTT,CASSEPGTDTMGAEAFF
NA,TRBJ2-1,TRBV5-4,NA,TGTGCCGCGGCCCATGGGCCCAATGAGCAGTTCTTC,CAAAHGPNEQFF
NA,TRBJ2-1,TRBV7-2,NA,TGTGCCAGCAGCTTAGCGGGGAGCAATGAGCAGTTCTTC,CASSLAGSNEQFF
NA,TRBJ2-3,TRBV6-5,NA,TGTGCCAGCAGTTACTCGATTGGGGAACTCACAGATACGCAGTATTTT,CASSYSIGELTDTQYF
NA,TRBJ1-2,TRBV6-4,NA,TGTGCCAGCAGTGACTCGAATTACGGAGGCTACACCTTC,CASSDSNYGGYTF
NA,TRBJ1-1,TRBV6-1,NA,TGTGCCACCTCTGGGACATTGAACACTGAAGCTTTCTTT,CATSGTLNTEAFF